One T cell receptor (beta chain) is described in this entry. Its specificity is not known. The data originate from a study of vaccination effects on CD4 cells after COVID-19. Antigen-specific CD4+ T cells expanded by the ViraFEST assay with viral peptide pools were then sequenced. On roughly day 10 of culture, CD4+ T cells were separated out. All participants had two doses of either the BNT162b2 or mRNA-1273 vaccine. All vaccine recipients tested negative for nucleocapsid antibodies and had never contracted SARS-CoV-2 infection. Cultures used about 2 million PBMC per well, approximately 10 IU/ml IL-2 and approximately 11 ug/ml peptides. Half the medium was swapped for IL-2 medium on days 3 and 7. Assay used: immunoSEQ multiplex PCR; TCRdb lists only in-frame clones, some missing. The sample includes over 30,000 clones, roughly 82% of them seen just once. Study-level points and caveats: Clones that were induced by infection or by vaccine showed marked contraction late after vaccination.

Per germline, CDR1 KGHDR and CDR2 SFDVKD. There are 16 residues in the CDR3. V trimming: 2 bases; J trimming: 6 bases; junction bases outside the gene matches: 7. Sequences were derived from CD4+ T cells from PBMCs cultured with HCoV-NL63 spike peptides, sampled after COVID-19 vaccination. This sequence joins TRBV24-1 and TRBJ2-1, with 9 bases aligning to TRBD2. This sequence was found in a human donor who received a COVID-19 vaccine. Some clones in this sample may be carry-over from other donors' samples. CDR3 sequence reads: CATSDSRRGGLNEQFF. The CDR3 nucleotides read TGTGCCACCAGTGATTCCCGGCGGGGGGGCCTCAATGAGCAGTTCTTC.